This T cell receptor beta chain comes out of a study of shared clonotypes between healthy human individuals. General study points: Estimated richness values were generally larger in naive subsets than in memory subsets. Some naive CD4 clonotypes, roughly 5%, turned up in common across several donors. Clonotype sharing among donors was thought likely to change with sequencing depth.

Concerning this clone: Its antigen is unknown.

The method was immunoSEQ multiplex PCR; TCRdb's version includes in-frame clones alone and lacks a portion of them. Of roughly 2.2 million clones listed, roughly 93% are singletons. The split of CD4+ cells yielded CD45RA+ naive and CD45RA-negative memory subsets. This receptor was taken from a man younger than 35 in good health. Some clones in this sample may be carry-over from other donors' samples. Specimen: naive CD4+ T cells from PBMCs. The subset here: CD45RA+ positively selected.

In nucleotides, the CDR3 is TGTGCCAGCTCACCACGGGACACCCACAATCAGCCCCAGCATTTT. Translated, it gives CASSPRDTHNQPQHF. This chain uses TRBV18 with TRBJ1-5; tentatively, D is TRBD1 (6 bases). The V end lost 1 base, the J end lost 3 bases, and 10 bases lay between the germline ends. Germline CDR1 KGHSH, CDR2 LQKENI. The CDR3 length is 15 residues.